This record looks at one T cell receptor beta chain sequence and its context. Its antigen is as yet unknown. The data were produced by immunoSEQ multiplex PCR, yet TCRdb's version contains in-frame clones alone and is incomplete. The sample has tens of thousands of clones, approximately 79% seen once. The CDR3 is 16 residues long. The germline CDR1 and CDR2 sequences are MNHNY and SVGAGI (reference sequence). Trimming left V 5 bases short and J 0 bases short, with 14 bases between. These data are taken from a study of OX40 agonist ivuxolimab in advanced cancers. General study findings and limits: No antigen was identified for the clonally expanded peripheral T cells. At 0.1 to 3.0 mg/kg, clonal expansion of CD4+ and CD8+ blood T cells had occurred by week 6.

The rearrangement links TRBV6-6 to TRBJ1-3, with unresolved D. Sample: CD4+ or CD8+ T cells sorted from blood, taken in a trial of the OX40 agonist ivuxolimab. The origin of this receptor is an adult with an advanced solid tumor such as melanoma, head and neck, liver or kidney cancer. The CDR3 DNA sequence: TGTGCCAGCAGTCTAGATCCCACCGCCTCTGGAAACACCATATATTTT. Translation gives CASSLDPTASGNTIYF.